This note documents a single TCR beta chain sequence. Its target is not known. These data originate in a study of naive and memory T cell subsets. Cells stained for CD3, CD4, CD8, CD45RA, CD27 and viability were sorted into four CD45RA/CD27 subsets. Two oligonucleotides, mixed equimolar, formed the beta constant-region primer covering TRBC1 and TRBC2. Four rounds of PCR amplified the ligated cDNA using nested alpha and beta constant-region primers plus SP2. TCRdb analysed the UMI-ligation and nested PCR reads with MiXCR anew, one entry per CDR3 protein. Of approximately 150,000 distinct CDR3 sequences detected, approximately 22% appear once; the ten largest clones hold about 0.11%. The CDR3 is made up of 16 amino acids. Study findings and constraints: Possibly reflecting memory cells re-expressing CD45RA, a few larger clonotypes occurred in naive repertoires, especially CD8.

This sequence joins TRBV21-1 and TRBJ2-1. TRBV21-1 is termed a pseudogene. The receptor comes from a human donor in good health. Material for sequencing was naive CD4+ T cells from blood. This CDR3 reads CASSKEVSTEYNEQFF. CDR3 in DNA: TGTGCCAGCAGCAAAGAGGTTTCGACCGAGTACAATGAGCAGTTCTTC.